This T cell receptor (beta chain) was obtained from a study of cytomegalovirus exposure and HLA in healthy donors. Study results and limitations: V- and J-gene trimming of TCR beta was linked (in a later analysis) to a missense DCLRE1C variant.

A remark on this clone: No antigen is known for it.

Regarding donors, all were healthy bone marrow donors. This PCR relied on a set of 60 Vbeta primers and 13 Jbeta primers. Only in-frame clones appear in the TCRdb table, and some are missing; sequencing was by immunoSEQ multiplex PCR. The specimen's table records about 72,000 clones. The CDR3 contains 14 residues. The germline gives CDR1 SGDLS, CDR2 YYNGEE. V gave up 4 bases and J gave up 9 bases; unmatched junction bases: 9. Source material: PBMCs. This TCR came from a woman between 40 and 55 years old in good health and CMV-seropositive. J is TRBJ2-1 and V is TRBV9, with 8 bases aligning to TRBD2. The CDR3 coding sequence is TGTGCCAGCAGCTTAAAGACTAGCGCGGGTGAGCAGTTCTTC. Its protein is CASSLKTSAGEQFF. The full variable domain, completed using reference TRBV9 and TRBJ2-1, is DSGVTQTPKHLITATGQRVTLRCSPRSGDLSVYWYQQSLDQGLQFLIQYYNGEERAKGNILERFSAQQFPDLHSELNLSSLELGDSALYFCASSLKTSAGEQFFGPGTRLTVL.